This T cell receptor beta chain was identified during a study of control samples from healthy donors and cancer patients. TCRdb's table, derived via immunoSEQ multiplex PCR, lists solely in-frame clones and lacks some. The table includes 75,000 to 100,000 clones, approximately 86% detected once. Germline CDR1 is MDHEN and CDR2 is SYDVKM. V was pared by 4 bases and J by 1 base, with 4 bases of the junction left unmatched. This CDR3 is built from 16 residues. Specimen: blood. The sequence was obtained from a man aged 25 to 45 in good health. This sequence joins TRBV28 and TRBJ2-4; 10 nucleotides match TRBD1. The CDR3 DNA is TGTGCCAGCAGTTCGGGACAGGGGACGGCCAAAAACATTCAGTACTTC. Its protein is CASSSGQGTAKNIQYF.